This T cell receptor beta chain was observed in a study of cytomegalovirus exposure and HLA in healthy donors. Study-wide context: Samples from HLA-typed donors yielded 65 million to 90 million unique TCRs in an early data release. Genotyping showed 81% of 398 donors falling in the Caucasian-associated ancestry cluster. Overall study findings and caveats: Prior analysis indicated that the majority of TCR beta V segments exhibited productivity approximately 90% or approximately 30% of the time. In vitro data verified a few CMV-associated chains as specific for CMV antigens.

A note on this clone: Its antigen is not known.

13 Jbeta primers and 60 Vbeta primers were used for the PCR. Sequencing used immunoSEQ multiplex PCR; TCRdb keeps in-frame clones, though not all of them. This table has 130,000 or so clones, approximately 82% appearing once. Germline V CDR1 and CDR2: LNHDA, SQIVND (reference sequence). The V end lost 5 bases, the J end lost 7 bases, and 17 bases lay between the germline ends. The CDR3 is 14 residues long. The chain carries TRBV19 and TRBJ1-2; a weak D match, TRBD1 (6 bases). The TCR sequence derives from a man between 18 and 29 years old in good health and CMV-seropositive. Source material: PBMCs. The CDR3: CASSASGTLLGYTF. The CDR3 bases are TGTGCCAGTAGTGCTTCCGGGACACTTCTTGGCTACACCTTC.